This T cell receptor (beta chain) was observed in a study of shared clonotypes between healthy human individuals (dated by TCRdb to the early 2020s). General notes on the study: The cohort comprised two women and a few men aged 18 to 49 years. For each donor, three plates each were used for CD4 naive and CD4 memory, two plates were used for CD8 naive, and one plate was used for CD8 memory. The study deeply sequenced blood TCR repertoires of about 5 healthy adults to estimate repertoire size and the extent of clonotype sharing between individuals. To increase sequencing depth and limit assay-specific biases, TCR repertoire library preparation and sequencing were carried out by different laboratories using diverse techniques. Per donor, leukapheresis produced somewhere between about 0.85 and 9.5 billion PBMCs. General conclusions and limits of the study: Sampling was restricted to blood, and TCR repertoires in tissues likely differ from the TCR repertoires found in blood. Compared with non-shared clonotypes, the clonotypes found in all four sorted-subset donors had higher generation probabilities. Sharing across four donors was observed for approximately 5% of naive CD4, about 4% of naive CD8, roughly 2.4% of memory CD4, and approximately 0.41% of memory CD8 clonotypes. The small number of donors limited the genetic and exposure-history diversity represented. Estimated clonotype richness was generally larger for naive than for memory subsets. Rarefaction of sorted-subset datasets indicated incomplete sequencing despite the large sequencing depth. Pairwise subsampling indicated that sequencing depth was expected to affect the degree of clonotype sharing among donors.

The donors were healthy, HIV-negative adults who had no recently reported acute infections or vaccinations. Only Caucasian adults living in Nashville, Tennessee, USA were represented among the donors. CD4+ T cells were enriched by magnetic negative selection; naive cells were then positively selected on CD45RA, and the negative fraction formed the memory subset. Blood was collected by leukapheresis, and PBMCs were isolated by Ficoll-Histopaque density gradient centrifugation and then cryopreserved in liquid nitrogen vapor phase. Purity and quantity of every magnetically sorted T cell population were checked by analytical flow cytometry. Genomic DNA was isolated from each sorted fraction and quantified by UV absorbance on a Nanodrop 2000c. Turning to this clone: The target of this receptor is not known. No base quality values were provided; no much bigger clone lies one nucleotide off.

TCR CDR3 regions were amplified from genomic DNA by multiplex PCR using the deep immunoSEQ assay. Extracted genomic DNA from each cell subset was distributed evenly across all wells of several immunoSEQ 96-well plates, and each plate was treated as a replicate. For sorted subsets, 200 to 250 ng genomic DNA, equal to tens of thousands of T cell genomes, was loaded into each replicate PCR. The purified libraries were quantified using a Qubit 3.0 fluorometer, sized with a Bioanalyzer 2100, and then quantified again using the KAPA Library Quantification kit. A separate single-read 150-cycle Illumina NextSeq 550 flow cell was used to sequence each immunoSEQ 96-well plate. For the original study's pipeline: The immunoSEQ output contained only junctional sequences without quality scores, so filtering could not match that applied to full-length reads. To assign V/J genes and CDR3, sequences were annotated against IMGT germline references using PyIR, a Python wrapper for IgBLAST v1.9. Reads were filtered out if the reads had weak V/J assignments (E-value above 1e-6), no CDR3, stop codons, out-of-frame junctions, or ambiguous translated residues. A V3J clonotype was defined by an identical inferred V gene, J gene, and CDR3 amino acid sequence. The percentage overlap between two repertoires was calculated by dividing the number of shared unique clonotypes by the size of the smaller repertoire. RTK rarefaction, the Chao1 estimator, and Recon v2.1 estimates of unobserved clonotypes were used to assess repertoire richness. Generation probabilities were computed with OLGA for all TCRbeta clonotypes obtained by the gDNA method from a handful of donors. Sourced from immuneACCESS, this table was stored by TCRdb with only in-frame sequences that have V and J called. A share of the clones is absent; for the studies checked, an unresolved V gene accounts for under half, and the remainder has no known explanation. The DNA gave D and trimming, while V, J and clone size come from that table. The sample profile shows approximately 980,000 clones; 70% to 85% of them were found once. Of the sample, about 1.5% falls within the top ten clones.

Including the terminal cysteine and phenylalanine, the CDR3 comprises 13 residues. Only the CDR3 DNA stays, 39 bases, in frame from base 1. CDR1 and CDR2 are drawn from the germline V gene: SGDLS, YYNGEE. V is cut by 4 bases and J by 7 bases, and the space between the germline ends is 15 bases. The receptor comes from a man younger than 30 in good health. Material for sequencing was memory CD4+ T cells sorted from blood. According to the study, the label for this sample's cell subset or site signals: CD45RA-negative fraction. The chain was built from TRBV9 and TRBJ2-7; perhaps TRBD1 is the D gene, with 5 bases matching. The encoded CDR3 is CASSPSPKGEQYF. In nucleotides, the sequence is TGTGCCAGCAGCCCGTCTCCTAAGGGGGAGCAGTACTTC.